The 26 T cell receptor beta chains below all came from one sample that was sequenced in a study of CD8 T cells in ankylosing spondylitis. Study-level findings and limits: What seemed typical of ankylosing spondylitis blood was a TCR beta motif built from several highly homologous variants.

No antigens are known for them. TCRdb re-called the 5' RACE reads through MiXCR, storing one row per CDR3 protein. The sample consists of fewer than 550,000 distinct CDR3 sequences, approximately 5.3% of them appearing once. The sequencing input was blood, either unsorted or a sorted T cell fraction (not recorded which). These receptors all come from a male donor with ankylosing spondylitis.

This clonotype is a singleton in its sample. The chain has TRBV3-1 and TRBJ2-1; TRBD1 agrees at 10 bases. Trimming at V came to 3 bases and at J to 6 bases, leaving 5 bases not matched to a gene. CDR3 size: 15 residues. Germline loops: CDR1 LGHDT, CDR2 YNNKEL (reference sequence). In DNA, the CDR3 is TGTGCCAGCAGCCACCGGGACAGGGGATTCAATGAGCAGTTCTTC. Translation: CASSHRDRGFNEQFF.

This clonotype was detected many times. The rearrangement links TRBV20-1 to TRBJ2-5; 9 bases fit TRBD1. The germline gives CDR1 DFQATT, CDR2 SNEGSKA (reference sequence). The CDR3 has 13 amino acids. This CDR3 reads CSAPGQGSETQYF. DNA of the CDR3: TGCAGCGCTCCGGGACAGGGTTCAGAGACCCAGTACTTC.

This clonotype was counted between two and nine times. CDR3 sequence: CASSFGGDRAFYEQYF. The CDR3 DNA is TGTGCCAGCAGCTTTGGGGGGGACAGAGCCTTCTACGAGCAGTACTTC. The chain employs TRBV7-9 and TRBJ2-7; D may correspond to TRBD1 or TRBD2 (7 bases each). The CDR3 covers 16 residues. The germline V and J ends were trimmed by 3 bases and 3 bases, with 18 bases remaining between them. Germline V CDR1 and CDR2: SEHNR, FQNEAQ (reference sequence).

This chain links TRBV24-1 with TRBJ2-3; tentative D call: TRBD2 (6 bases). CDR3 length: 14 residues. V lost 4 bases and J 10 bases, leaving 17 bases between the germline ends. CDR1 and CDR2 from the germline V gene are KGHDR and SFDVKD. The CDR3 loop is CATSEPGTAIAQYF. The CDR3 DNA reads as TGTGCCACCAGTGAACCCGGGACTGCCATTGCGCAGTATTTT.

This clonotype was recorded many times. V and J are TRBV7-9 and TRBJ2-7, with D tentatively TRBD1 or TRBD2 (6 bases each). Germline CDR1 reads SEHNR; CDR2 reads FQNEAQ (reference sequence). The germline V and J ends were trimmed by 8 bases and 4 bases, with 9 bases remaining between them. There are 11 residues in the CDR3. Here the CDR3 reads CASGGPYEQYF. The CDR3 nucleotides are TGTGCCAGCGGGGGGCCTTACGAGCAGTACTTC.

The V call is TRBV2, the J call TRBJ1-2, with 7 bases that match TRBD1. Per the germline V gene, CDR1 is SNHLY and CDR2 is FYNNEI. This CDR3 spans 15 amino acids. V lost 4 bases to trimming and J lost 4 bases; unmatched junction nucleotides: 9. The CDR3 protein is CASSGYRGGGYGYTF. The CDR3 nucleotides read TGTGCCAGCAGTGGATACAGGGGAGGGGGCTATGGCTACACCTTC.

The CDR3 DNA reads TGCGCCAGCAGCTTCCCAGCAGGAGTGAACACCGGGGAGCTGTTTTTT. It specifies CASSFPAGVNTGELFF. V and J are TRBV5-1 and TRBJ2-2; unclear D gene. The CDR3 is 16 amino acids. Per the germline V gene, CDR1 is SGHRS and CDR2 is YFSETQ. Trimming stripped 2 bases from V and 1 base from J, with 12 bases between.

Ten or more counts support this clonotype. The chain joins TRBV20-1 to TRBJ2-7; the D gene is possibly TRBD1 (6 bases). There are 14 residues in the CDR3. The germline V gene encodes CDR1 DFQATT and CDR2 SNEGSKA (reference sequence). Trimming removed 0 bases at V and 4 bases at J, with 13 bases between. CDR3 loop: CSARDLGHEYEQYF. The CDR3 DNA reads TGCAGTGCTAGAGATCTGGGACACGAGTACGAGCAGTACTTC.

There are many counts of this clonotype. The V and J genes are TRBV5-1 and TRBJ1-2; 9 bases map to TRBD1. V dropped 0 bases and J dropped 8; count of bases not matched to a gene: 5. CDR1 and CDR2 from the germline V gene are SGHRS and YFSETQ. CDR3 length: 14 residues. This CDR3 is CASSLGWTGVGYTF. CDR3 DNA: TGCGCCAGCAGCTTGGGGTGGACAGGGGTCGGCTACACCTTC.

There are a few counts of this clonotype. The gene calls are TRBV20-1 and TRBJ1-2; D is uncertain. The CDR3 length is 13 residues. Deletions cut 0 bases from V and 3 bases from J, with 8 bases between. Germline-derived CDR1 and CDR2 are DFQATT and SNEGSKA (reference sequence). CDR3 protein: CSARDSVDYGYTF. The CDR3, as DNA: TGCAGTGCTAGAGATTCAGTGGACTATGGCTACACCTTC.

At least ten counts were recorded for this clonotype. This chain uses TRBV20-1 with TRBJ2-1; 7 positions agree with TRBD2. CDR1 and CDR2 from the germline V gene are DFQATT and SNEGSKA (reference sequence). Trimming cost V 3 bases and J 9 bases; bases outside gene matches: 11. The CDR3 consists of 14 residues. The chain's CDR3 is CSASGPGLIAEQFF. CDR3 DNA sequence: TGCAGTGCTAGTGGCCCGGGACTAATCGCTGAGCAGTTCTTC.

This clonotype was seen at least ten times. The rearrangement links TRBV29-1 to TRBJ2-6; D perhaps matches TRBD1 (6 bases). Germline CDR1 is SQVTM and CDR2 is ANQGSEA. The V gene lost 4 bases and the J gene lost 0 bases, with 10 bases spanning the gap. This CDR3 contains 15 residues. In nucleotides, the CDR3 is TGCAGCGTTGGCCAGGGGAGCTCTGGGGCCAACGTCCTGACTTTC. Protein: CSVGQGSSGANVLTF. The full variable domain, rest sourced from reference TRBV29-1 and TRBJ2-6, is SAVISQKPSRDICQRGTSLTIQCQVDSQVTMMFWYRQQPGQSLTLIATANQGSEATYESGFVIDKFPISRPNLTFSTLTVSNMSPEDSSIYLCSVGQGSSGANVLTFGAGSRLTVL.

The sample holds many counts of this clonotype. The rearrangement links TRBV5-1 to TRBJ2-7; perhaps TRBD2 as D (5 bases). The germline gives CDR1 SGHRS, CDR2 YFSETQ. This CDR3 region has 14 residues. Between the trimmed V and J ends, which lost 0 bases and 0 bases, there was a span of 7 bases. The CDR3 DNA is TGCGCCAGCAGCTTGGGGGCGGGCTCCTACGAGCAGTACTTC. Translated, it gives CASSLGAGSYEQYF.

This clonotype was recorded many times. The chain couples TRBV20-1 to TRBJ2-1, with D uncertain. This CDR3 spans 14 amino acids. V shed 1 base and J shed 2 bases, with 9 bases lying between them. Germline CDR1 is DFQATT and CDR2 is SNEGSKA (reference sequence). For the CDR3, the DNA is TGCAGTGCTAGAGTGGGTGGTACCTACAATGAGCAGTTCTTC. Its protein product is CSARVGGTYNEQFF.

This clonotype came up a few times. J is TRBJ2-3 and V is TRBV29-1; no firm D call. This CDR3 spans 12 amino acids. V was cut by 6 bases and J by 6 bases, with 13 bases left in between. Per the germline V gene, CDR1 is SQVTM and CDR2 is ANQGSEA. CDR3 amino acids: CSVEVFLDTQYF. CDR3 bases: TGCAGCGTCGAGGTATTTTTGGATACGCAGTATTTT.

This clonotype was detected ten times or more. V usage is TRBV5-1 and J usage is TRBJ1-1; a possible D gene is TRBD1 (6 bases). Trimming took 0 bases from V and 4 from J, leaving 10 bases between them. Germline lookup yields CDR1 SGHRS and CDR2 YFSETQ. The CDR3 length is 14 residues. In nucleotides, the CDR3 is TGCGCCAGCAGCTTGGGACCAGGGGTCACTGAAGCTTTCTTT. It encodes CASSLGPGVTEAFF.

This clonotype was seen many times. The J gene is TRBJ2-1, the V gene TRBV6-1; D is perhaps TRBD1 or TRBD2 (5 bases each). Germline V CDR1 and CDR2: MNHNS, SASEGT. The length of the CDR3 is 14 residues. Trimming pared 3 bases from V and 5 bases from J, leaving 11 bases between. CDR3 bases: TGTGCCAGCAGTGATTGGGGGATCGACAATGAGCAGTTCTTC. Translated, it gives CASSDWGIDNEQFF.

This clonotype was counted many times. J is TRBJ2-5 and V is TRBV11-1, with D possibly being TRBD1 (6 bases). The CDR3 loop spans 16 amino acids. Germline V gene sequence: CDR1 SGHAT, CDR2 FQDESV (reference sequence). V dropped 0 bases and J dropped 1 base, with 12 bases sitting between them. DNA of the CDR3: TGTGCCAGCAGCTTAGCGGGGGCAAGAACCCAAGAGACCCAGTACTTC. Residues: CASSLAGARTQETQYF.

The chain couples TRBV7-6 to TRBJ1-2; TRBD1 aligns across 8 bases. Looked up from germline, CDR1 is SGHVS and CDR2 is FNYEAQ. With V trimmed by 5 bases and J by 6 bases, 11 bases remained unmatched. The CDR3 contains 15 residues. The CDR3: CASSQGARPRDGYTF. As DNA, the CDR3 is TGTGCCAGCAGCCAGGGGGCAAGGCCCAGAGATGGCTACACCTTC.

This clonotype was seen once. The junction departs from the called germline gene at one end, perhaps through a read error. The chain combines TRBV29-1 with TRBJ2-2; a weak D match, TRBD2 (5 bases). CDR1 SQVTM and CDR2 ANQGSEA come from the germline V gene. This CDR3 spans 14 amino acids. CDR3 amino acids: CSVDIGFNTGKLFF. The CDR3 nucleotides read TGCAGCGTTGATATCGGGTTCAACACCGGGAAGCTGTTTTTT.

V and J are TRBV7-3 and TRBJ2-7; D is unclear. The germline gives CDR1 SGHTA, CDR2 FQGTGA. The V end was cut by 2 bases, the J end by 2 bases, with 10 bases between. The CDR3 runs to 14 residues. The CDR3 loop reads CASSLETEPYEQYF. The CDR3, as DNA: TGTGCCAGCAGCTTAGAAACCGAGCCCTACGAGCAGTACTTC.

This clonotype occurred many times. The chain uses TRBV7-2 and TRBJ2-1; D is ambiguous. From germline, CDR1 is SGHTA and CDR2 FQGNSA. V shed 1 base and J shed 6 bases, with 7 bases lying between them. This CDR3 is built from 13 residues. The CDR3 spells CASSLVVFNEQFF. CDR3 in DNA: TGTGCCAGCAGCTTAGTTGTCTTCAATGAGCAGTTCTTC.

This clonotype was recorded at least ten times. This chain joins TRBV10-3 and TRBJ1-1; possible D gene TRBD1, 5 bases. The CDR3 has 16 amino acids. The V gene lost 5 bases and the J gene lost 5 bases, with 21 bases spanning the gap. Germline-derived CDR1 and CDR2 are ENHRY and SYGVKD. The CDR3 protein is CAISSRQSVGKTEAFF. CDR3 DNA: TGTGCCATCAGTTCTAGACAGAGTGTGGGGAAAACTGAAGCTTTCTTT.

This clonotype was seen a handful of times. The chain has TRBV2 and TRBJ2-2; D unclear. The CDR3 spans 13 residues. CDR1 is SNHLY and CDR2 is FYNNEI in the germline V gene. Trimming stripped 7 bases from V and 2 bases from J, with 8 bases between. The CDR3 here is CASTSRNTGELFF. The CDR3 bases are TGTGCCAGCACATCAAGAAACACCGGGGAGCTGTTTTTT.

This clonotype was recorded at least ten times. The chain couples TRBV12-3 or TRBV12-4 to TRBJ2-6; D gene unclear. The CDR3 runs to 15 residues. V lost 8 bases to trimming and J lost 1 base, with 12 bases between them. CDR3 sequence reads: CASRSTHSGANVLTF. CDR3 bases: TGTGCCAGCCGATCTACCCATTCTGGGGCCAACGTCCTGACTTTC.

This clonotype came up many times. This chain connects TRBV29-1 to TRBJ2-3; 9 nucleotides agree with TRBD1. Germline assignment: CDR1 SQVTM and CDR2 ANQGSEA. V trimming: 5 bases; J trimming: 2 bases; junction bases outside the gene matches: 5. The CDR3 spans 14 residues. CDR3: CSVLEQGATDTQYF. DNA for the CDR3: TGCAGCGTTTTGGAACAGGGGGCCACAGATACGCAGTATTTT.